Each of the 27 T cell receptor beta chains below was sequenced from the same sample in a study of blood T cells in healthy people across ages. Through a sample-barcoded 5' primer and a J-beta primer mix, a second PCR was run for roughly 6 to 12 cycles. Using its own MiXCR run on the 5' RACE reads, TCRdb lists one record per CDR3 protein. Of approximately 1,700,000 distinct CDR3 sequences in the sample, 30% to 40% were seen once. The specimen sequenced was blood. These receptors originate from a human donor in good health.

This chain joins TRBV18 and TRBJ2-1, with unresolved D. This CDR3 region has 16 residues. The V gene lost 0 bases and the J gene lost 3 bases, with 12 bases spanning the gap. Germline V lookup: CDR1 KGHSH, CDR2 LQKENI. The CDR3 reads CASSPPGAGFYNEQFF. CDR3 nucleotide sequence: TGTGCCAGCTCACCACCGGGCGCCGGATTCTACAATGAGCAGTTCTTC.

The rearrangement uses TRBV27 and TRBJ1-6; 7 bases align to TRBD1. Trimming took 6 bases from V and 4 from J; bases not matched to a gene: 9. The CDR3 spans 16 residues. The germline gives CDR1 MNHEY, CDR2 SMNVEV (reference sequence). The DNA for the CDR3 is TGTGCCAGCAGCTTCAGGGGGGTCCGGTATAATTCACCCCTCCACTTT. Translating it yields CASSFRGVRYNSPLHF.

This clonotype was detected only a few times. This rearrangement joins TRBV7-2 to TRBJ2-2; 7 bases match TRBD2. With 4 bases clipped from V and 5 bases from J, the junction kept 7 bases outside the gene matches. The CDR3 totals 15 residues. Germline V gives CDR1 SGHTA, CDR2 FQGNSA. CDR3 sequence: CASSSGLGGTGELFF. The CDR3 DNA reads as TGTGCCAGCAGCTCTGGACTAGGCGGGACCGGGGAGCTGTTTTTT.

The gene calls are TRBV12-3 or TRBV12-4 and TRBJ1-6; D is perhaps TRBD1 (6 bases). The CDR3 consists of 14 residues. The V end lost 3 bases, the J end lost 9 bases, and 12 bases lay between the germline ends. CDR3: CASSLGALSSPLHF. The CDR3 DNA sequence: TGTGCCAGCAGTTTGGGGGCCCTAAGTTCACCCCTCCACTTT.

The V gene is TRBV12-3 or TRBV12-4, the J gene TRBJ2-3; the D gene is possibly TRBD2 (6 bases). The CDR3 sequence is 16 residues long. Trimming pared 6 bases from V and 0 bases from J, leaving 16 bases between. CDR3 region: CASSPDRGWSTDTQYF. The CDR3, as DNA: TGTGCCAGCAGCCCGGACCGGGGGTGGAGCACAGATACGCAGTATTTT.

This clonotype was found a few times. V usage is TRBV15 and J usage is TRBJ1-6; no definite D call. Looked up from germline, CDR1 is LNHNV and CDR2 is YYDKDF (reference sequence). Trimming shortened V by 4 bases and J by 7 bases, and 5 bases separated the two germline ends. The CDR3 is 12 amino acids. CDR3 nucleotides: TGTGCCACCAGCATTAGGAATTCACCCCTCCACTTT. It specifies CATSIRNSPLHF.

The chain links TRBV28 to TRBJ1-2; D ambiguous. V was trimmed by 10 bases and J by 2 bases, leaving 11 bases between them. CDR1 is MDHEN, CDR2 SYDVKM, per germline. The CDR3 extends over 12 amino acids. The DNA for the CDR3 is TGTGCCACCGCGACGGACAACTATGGCTACACCTTC. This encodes CATATDNYGYTF.

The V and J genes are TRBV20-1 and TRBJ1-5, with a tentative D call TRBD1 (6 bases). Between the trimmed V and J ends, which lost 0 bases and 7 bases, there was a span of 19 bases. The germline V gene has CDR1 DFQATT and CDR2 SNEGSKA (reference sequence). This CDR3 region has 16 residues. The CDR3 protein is CSARDLQTGTGQPQHF. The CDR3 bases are TGCAGTGCTAGAGACCTCCAGACAGGCACGGGGCAGCCCCAGCATTTT.

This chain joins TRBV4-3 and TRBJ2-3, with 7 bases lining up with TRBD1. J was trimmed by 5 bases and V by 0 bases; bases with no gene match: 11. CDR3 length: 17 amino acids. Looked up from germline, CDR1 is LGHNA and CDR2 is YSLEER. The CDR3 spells CASSQDPPQGVEDTQYF. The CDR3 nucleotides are TGCGCCAGCAGCCAAGATCCCCCGCAGGGGGTGGAAGATACGCAGTATTTT.

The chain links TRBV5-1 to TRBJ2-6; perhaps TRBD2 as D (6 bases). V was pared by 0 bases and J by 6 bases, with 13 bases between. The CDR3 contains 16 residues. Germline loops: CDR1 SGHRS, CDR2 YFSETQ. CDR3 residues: CASSLVGGTEANVLTF. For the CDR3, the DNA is TGCGCCAGCAGCTTGGTCGGAGGGACTGAGGCCAACGTCCTGACTTTC.

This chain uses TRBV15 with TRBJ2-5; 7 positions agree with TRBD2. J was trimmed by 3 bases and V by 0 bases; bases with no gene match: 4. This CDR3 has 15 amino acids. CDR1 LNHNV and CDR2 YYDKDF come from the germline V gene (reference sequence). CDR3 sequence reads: CATSRDLAEEETQYF. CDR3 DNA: TGTGCCACCAGCAGAGATCTAGCGGAGGAAGAGACCCAGTACTTC.

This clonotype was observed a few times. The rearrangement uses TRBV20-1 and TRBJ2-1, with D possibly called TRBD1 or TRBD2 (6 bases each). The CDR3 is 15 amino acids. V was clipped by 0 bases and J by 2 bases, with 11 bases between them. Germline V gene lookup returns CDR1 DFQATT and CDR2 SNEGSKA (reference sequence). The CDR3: CSARDVRGAYNEQFF. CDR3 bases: TGCAGTGCTAGAGATGTGAGGGGGGCCTACAATGAGCAGTTCTTC.

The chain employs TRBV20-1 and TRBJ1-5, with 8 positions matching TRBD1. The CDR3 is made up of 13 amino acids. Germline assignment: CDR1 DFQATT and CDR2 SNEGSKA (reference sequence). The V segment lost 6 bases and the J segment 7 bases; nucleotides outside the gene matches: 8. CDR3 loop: CSAPTGGRQPQHF. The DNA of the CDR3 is TGCAGTGCACCTACAGGGGGGAGGCAGCCCCAGCATTTT.

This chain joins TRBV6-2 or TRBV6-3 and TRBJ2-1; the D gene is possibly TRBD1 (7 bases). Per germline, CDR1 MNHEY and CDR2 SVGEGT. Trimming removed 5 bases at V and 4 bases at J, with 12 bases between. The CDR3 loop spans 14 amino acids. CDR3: CASSGGTAYNEQFF. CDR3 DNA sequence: TGTGCCAGCAGTGGGGGGACAGCTTACAATGAGCAGTTCTTC.

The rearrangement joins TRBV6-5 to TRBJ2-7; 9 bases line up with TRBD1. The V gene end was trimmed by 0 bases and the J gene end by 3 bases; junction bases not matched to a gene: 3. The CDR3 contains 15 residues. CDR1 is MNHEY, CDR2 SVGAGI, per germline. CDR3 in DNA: TGTGCCAGCAGTTACTCTTTGACAGGGGGCTACGAGCAGTACTTC. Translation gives CASSYSLTGGYEQYF.

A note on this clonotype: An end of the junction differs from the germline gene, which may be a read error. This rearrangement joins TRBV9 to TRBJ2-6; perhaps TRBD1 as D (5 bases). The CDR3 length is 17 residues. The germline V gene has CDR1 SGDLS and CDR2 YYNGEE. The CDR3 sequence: CASSHNPRSSGANVRTF. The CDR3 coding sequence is TGTGCCAGCAGTCACAATCCCCGAAGCTCTGGGGCCAACGTCCGGACTTTC.

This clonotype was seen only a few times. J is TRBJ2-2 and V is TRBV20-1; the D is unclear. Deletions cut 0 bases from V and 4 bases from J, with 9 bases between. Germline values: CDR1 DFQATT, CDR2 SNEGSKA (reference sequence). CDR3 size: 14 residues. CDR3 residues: CSARDADVTGELFF. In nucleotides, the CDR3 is TGCAGTGCTAGAGATGCCGACGTCACCGGGGAGCTGTTTTTT.

CDR3 in amino acids: CASSSGQDNQPQHF. The CDR3 bases are TGCGCCAGCAGCTCAGGTCAAGACAATCAGCCCCAGCATTTT. This chain links TRBV5-1 with TRBJ2-3; D remains ambiguous. The J call is doubtful: the DNA matches TRBJ1-5 better. Per germline, CDR1 SGHRS and CDR2 YFSETQ. The CDR3 runs 14 residues.

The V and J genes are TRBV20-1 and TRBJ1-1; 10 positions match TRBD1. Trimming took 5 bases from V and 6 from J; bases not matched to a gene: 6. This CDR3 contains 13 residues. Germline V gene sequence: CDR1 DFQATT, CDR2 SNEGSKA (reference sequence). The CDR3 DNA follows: TGCAGTGCTGGGACTGACAGGGGGCCTGAAGCTTTCTTT. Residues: CSAGTDRGPEAFF.

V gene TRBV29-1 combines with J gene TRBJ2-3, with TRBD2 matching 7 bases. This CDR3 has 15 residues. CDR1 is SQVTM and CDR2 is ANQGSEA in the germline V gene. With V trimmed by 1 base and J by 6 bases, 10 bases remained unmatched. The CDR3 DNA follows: TGCAGCGTTGAAGTGGGAGGGGTAAGAAAGGATACGCAGTATTTT. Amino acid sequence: CSVEVGGVRKDTQYF.

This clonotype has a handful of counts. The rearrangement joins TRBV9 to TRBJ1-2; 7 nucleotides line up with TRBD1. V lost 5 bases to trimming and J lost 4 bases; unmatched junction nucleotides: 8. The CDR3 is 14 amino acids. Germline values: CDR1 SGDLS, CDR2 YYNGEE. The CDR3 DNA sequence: TGTGCCAGCAGTATCGCGACAGGGTTCTATGGCTACACCTTC. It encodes CASSIATGFYGYTF.

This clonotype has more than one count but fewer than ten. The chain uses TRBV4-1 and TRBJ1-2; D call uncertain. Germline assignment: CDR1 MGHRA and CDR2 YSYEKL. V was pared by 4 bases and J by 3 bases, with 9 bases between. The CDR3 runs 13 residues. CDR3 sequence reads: CASSPTPDYGYTF. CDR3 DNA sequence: TGCGCCAGCAGCCCAACCCCGGACTATGGCTACACCTTC.

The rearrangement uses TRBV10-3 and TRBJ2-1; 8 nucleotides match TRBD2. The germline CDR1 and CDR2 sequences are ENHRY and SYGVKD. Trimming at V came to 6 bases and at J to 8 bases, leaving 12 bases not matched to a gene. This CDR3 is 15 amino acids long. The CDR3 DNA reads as TGTGCCATCAGCGAAGGACCAGCGGGGGCCGATGAGCAGTTCTTC. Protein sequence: CAISEGPAGADEQFF.

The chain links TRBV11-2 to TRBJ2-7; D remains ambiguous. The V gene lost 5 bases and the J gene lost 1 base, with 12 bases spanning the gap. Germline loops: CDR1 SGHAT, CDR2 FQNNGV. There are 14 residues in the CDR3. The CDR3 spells CASSRKHQSYEQYF. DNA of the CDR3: TGTGCCAGCAGCCGCAAACACCAGTCCTACGAGCAGTACTTC.

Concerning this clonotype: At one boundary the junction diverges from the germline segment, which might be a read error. Here the CDR3 DNA reads TGTGCCAGCAGTTACTCTACAGGTCTCTCCAACAATGAGCAGTTCTTC. It codes for CASSYSTGLSNNEQFF. The V call is TRBV6-5, the J call TRBJ2-1; D is possibly TRBD1 (5 bases). Germline V gives CDR1 MNHEY, CDR2 SVGAGI. The CDR3 has 16 amino acids.

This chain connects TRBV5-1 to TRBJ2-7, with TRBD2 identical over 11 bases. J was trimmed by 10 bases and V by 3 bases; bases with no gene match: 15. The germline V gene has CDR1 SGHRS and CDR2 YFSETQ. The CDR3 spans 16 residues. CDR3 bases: TGCGCCAGCAGCTGGGGACTAGCGGAGGACCCTGGGGCCCAGTACTTC. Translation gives CASSWGLAEDPGAQYF. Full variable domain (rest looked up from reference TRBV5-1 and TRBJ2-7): KAGVTQTPRYLIKTRGQQVTLSCSPISGHRSVSWYQQTPGQGLQFLFEYFSETQRNKGNFPGRFSGRQFSNSRSEMNVSTLELGDSALYLCASSWGLAEDPGAQYFGPGTRLTVT.

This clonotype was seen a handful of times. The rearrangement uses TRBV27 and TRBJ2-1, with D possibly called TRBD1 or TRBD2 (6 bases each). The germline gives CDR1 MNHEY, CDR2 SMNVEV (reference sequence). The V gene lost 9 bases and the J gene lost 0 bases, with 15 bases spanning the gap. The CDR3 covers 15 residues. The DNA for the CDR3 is TGTGCCAGTGGCCGGGGGCAGAGCTCCTACAATGAGCAGTTCTTC. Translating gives CASGRGQSSYNEQFF.